The 2 T cell receptor beta chains presented below share a single source sample, sequenced in a study of blood T cell repertoires in COVID-19. Some clones are missing from TCRdb's copy, which holds only in-frame ones; the method was immunoSEQ multiplex PCR. The sample consists of approximately 220,000 clones, 83% of them appearing once. The sample taken for sequencing was PBMCs or T cells enriched from blood (not recorded which). These receptors were collected from a woman in her forties or fifties who had been exposed to COVID-19.

The J gene is TRBJ1-2, the V gene TRBV6-2 or TRBV6-3, with D unclear. The germline V gene encodes CDR1 MNHEY and CDR2 SVGEGT. The CDR3 covers 16 residues. V was trimmed by 2 bases and J by 4 bases, leaving 17 bases between them. The CDR3 region has the DNA TGTGCCAGCAGTTACGCCGGATCTACAGAGCCCTATGGCTACACCTTC. Its translation: CASSYAGSTEPYGYTF.

The rearrangement joins TRBV7-8 to TRBJ1-2, with 11 bases that match TRBD1. Trimming cost V 0 bases and J 4 bases; bases outside gene matches: 4. This CDR3 has 16 residues. Germline-derived CDR1 and CDR2 are SGHVS and FQNEAQ. This chain's CDR3 is CASSLAPGTGGYGYTF. Here the CDR3 DNA reads TGTGCCAGCAGCTTAGCGCCCGGGACAGGGGGCTATGGCTACACCTTC.